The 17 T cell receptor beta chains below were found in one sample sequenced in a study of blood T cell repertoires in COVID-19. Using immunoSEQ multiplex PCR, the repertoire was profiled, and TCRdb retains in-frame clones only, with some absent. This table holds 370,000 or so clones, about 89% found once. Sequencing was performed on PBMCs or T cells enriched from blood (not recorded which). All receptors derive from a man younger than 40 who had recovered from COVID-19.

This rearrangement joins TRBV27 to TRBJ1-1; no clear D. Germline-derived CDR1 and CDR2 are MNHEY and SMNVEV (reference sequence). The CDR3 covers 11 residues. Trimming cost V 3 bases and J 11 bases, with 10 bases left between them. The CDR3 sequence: CASSFGGGAFF. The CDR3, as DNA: TGTGCCAGCAGTTTTGGAGGTGGCGCTTTCTTT.

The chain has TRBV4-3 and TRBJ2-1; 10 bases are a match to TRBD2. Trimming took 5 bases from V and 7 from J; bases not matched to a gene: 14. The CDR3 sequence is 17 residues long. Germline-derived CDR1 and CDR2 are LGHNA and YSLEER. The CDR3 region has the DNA TGCGCCAGCAGCTCAATGGAGGAGCGGGGGGGCCGGAATGAGCAGTTCTTC. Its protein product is CASSSMEERGGRNEQFF.

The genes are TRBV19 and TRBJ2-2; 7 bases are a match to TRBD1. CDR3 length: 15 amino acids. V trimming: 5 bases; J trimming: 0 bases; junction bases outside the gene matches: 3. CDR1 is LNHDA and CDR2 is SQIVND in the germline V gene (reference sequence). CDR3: CASSEGASNTGELFF. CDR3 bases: TGTGCCAGTAGTGAGGGGGCTTCGAACACCGGGGAGCTGTTTTTT.

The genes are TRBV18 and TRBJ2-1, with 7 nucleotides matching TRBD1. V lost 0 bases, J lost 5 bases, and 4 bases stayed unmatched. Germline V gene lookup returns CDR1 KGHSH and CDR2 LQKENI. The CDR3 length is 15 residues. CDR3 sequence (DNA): TGTGCCAGCTCACCACCGAACAGGGGCCACAATGAGCAGTTCTTC. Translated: CASSPPNRGHNEQFF. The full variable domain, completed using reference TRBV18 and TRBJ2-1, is NAGVMQNPRHLVRRRGQEARLRCSPMKGHSHVYWYRQLPEEGLKFMVYLQKENIIDESGMPKERFSAEFPKEGPSILRIQQVVRGDSAAYFCASSPPNRGHNEQFFGPGTRLTVL.

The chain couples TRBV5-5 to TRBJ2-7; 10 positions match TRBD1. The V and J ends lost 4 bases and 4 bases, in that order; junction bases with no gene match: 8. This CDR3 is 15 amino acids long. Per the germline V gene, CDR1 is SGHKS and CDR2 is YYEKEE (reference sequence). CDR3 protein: CASSPAGTGVYEQYF. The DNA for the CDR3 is TGTGCCAGCAGCCCAGCCGGGACAGGGGTTTACGAGCAGTACTTC.

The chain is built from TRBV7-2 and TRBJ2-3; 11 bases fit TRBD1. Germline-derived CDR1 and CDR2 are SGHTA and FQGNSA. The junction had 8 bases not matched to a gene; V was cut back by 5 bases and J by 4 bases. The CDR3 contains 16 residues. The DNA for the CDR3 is TGTGCCAGCAGCCGGCCGAGGGACAGGGGGGCAGATACGCAGTATTTT. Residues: CASSRPRDRGADTQYF.

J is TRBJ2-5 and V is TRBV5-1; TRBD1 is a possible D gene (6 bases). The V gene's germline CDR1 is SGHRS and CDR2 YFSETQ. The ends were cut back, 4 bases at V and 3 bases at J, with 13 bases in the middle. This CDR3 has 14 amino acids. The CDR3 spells CASSTERQEETQYF. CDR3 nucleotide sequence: TGCGCCAGCAGCACAGAAAGACAGGAAGAGACCCAGTACTTC.

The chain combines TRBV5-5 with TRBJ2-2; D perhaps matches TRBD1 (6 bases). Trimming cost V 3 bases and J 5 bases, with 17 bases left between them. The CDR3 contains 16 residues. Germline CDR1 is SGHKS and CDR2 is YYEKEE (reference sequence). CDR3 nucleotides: TGTGCCAGCAGCTCGAGGACAGCCGCGAGGACCGGGGAGCTGTTTTTT. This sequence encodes CASSSRTAARTGELFF.

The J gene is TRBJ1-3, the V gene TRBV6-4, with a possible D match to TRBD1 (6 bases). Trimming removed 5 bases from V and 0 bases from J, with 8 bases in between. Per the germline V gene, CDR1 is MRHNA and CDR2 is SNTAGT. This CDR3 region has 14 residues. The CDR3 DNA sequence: TGTGCCAGCAGTTGGACAGACTCTGGAAACACCATATATTTT. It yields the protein CASSWTDSGNTIYF.

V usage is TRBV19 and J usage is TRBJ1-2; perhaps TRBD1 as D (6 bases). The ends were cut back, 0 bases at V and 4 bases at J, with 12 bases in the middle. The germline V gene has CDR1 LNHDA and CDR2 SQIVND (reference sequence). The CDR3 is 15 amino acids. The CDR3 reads CASSIENYRAYGYTF. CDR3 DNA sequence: TGTGCCAGTAGTATAGAAAACTACAGGGCCTATGGCTACACCTTC.

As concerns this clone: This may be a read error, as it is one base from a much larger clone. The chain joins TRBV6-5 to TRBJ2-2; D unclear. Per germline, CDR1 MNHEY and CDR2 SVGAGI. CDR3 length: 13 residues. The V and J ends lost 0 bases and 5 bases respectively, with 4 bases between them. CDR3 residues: CASSYSETGELFF. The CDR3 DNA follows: TGTGCCAGCAGTTACTCGGAGACCGGGGAGCTGTTTTTT.

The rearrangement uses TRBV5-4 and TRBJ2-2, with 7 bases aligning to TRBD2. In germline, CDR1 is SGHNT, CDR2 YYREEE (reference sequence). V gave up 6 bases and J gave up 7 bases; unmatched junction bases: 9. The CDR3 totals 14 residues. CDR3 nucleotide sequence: TGTGCCAGCAACATTGGGGGGGAGATCGGGGAGCTGTTTTTT. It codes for CASNIGGEIGELFF.

This chain's CDR3 is CASSPFTGLPGELFF. Written as DNA, the CDR3 is TGTGCCAGCAGCCCATTTACAGGGTTGCCCGGGGAGCTGTTTTTT. The chain combines TRBV7-9 with TRBJ2-2, with D maybe TRBD1 (6 bases). This CDR3 spans 15 amino acids. The germline V gene encodes CDR1 SEHNR and CDR2 FQNEAQ (reference sequence). V lost 5 bases and J lost 6, with 16 bases in between.

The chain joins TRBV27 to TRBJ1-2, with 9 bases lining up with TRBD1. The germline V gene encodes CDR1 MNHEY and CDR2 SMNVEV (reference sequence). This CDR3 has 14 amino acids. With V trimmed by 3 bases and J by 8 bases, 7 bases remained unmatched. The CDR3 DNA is TGTGCCAGCAGTTTGTTGGGACAGGGTAGAGGCTACACCTTC. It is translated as CASSLLGQGRGYTF.

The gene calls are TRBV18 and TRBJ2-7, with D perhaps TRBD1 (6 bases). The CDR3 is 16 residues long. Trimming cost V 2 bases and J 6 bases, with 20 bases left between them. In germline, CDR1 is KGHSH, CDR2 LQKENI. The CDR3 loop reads CASSPNFPGRGGEQYF. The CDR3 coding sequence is TGTGCCAGCTCACCAAATTTTCCGGGGAGAGGGGGCGAGCAGTACTTC.

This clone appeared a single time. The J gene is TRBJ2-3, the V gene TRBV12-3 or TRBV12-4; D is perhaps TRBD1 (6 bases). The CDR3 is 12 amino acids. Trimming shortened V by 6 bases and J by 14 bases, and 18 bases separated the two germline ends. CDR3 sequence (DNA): TGTGCCAGCAGCGGGGACACGGAGTTGGCGTATTTT. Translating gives CASSGDTELAYF.

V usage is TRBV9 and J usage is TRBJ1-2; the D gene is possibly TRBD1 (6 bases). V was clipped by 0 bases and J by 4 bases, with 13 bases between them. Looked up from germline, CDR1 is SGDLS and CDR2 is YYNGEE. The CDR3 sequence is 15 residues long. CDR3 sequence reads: CASSVEGHSSYGYTF. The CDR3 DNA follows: TGTGCCAGCAGCGTAGAGGGACACTCCAGCTATGGCTACACCTTC.